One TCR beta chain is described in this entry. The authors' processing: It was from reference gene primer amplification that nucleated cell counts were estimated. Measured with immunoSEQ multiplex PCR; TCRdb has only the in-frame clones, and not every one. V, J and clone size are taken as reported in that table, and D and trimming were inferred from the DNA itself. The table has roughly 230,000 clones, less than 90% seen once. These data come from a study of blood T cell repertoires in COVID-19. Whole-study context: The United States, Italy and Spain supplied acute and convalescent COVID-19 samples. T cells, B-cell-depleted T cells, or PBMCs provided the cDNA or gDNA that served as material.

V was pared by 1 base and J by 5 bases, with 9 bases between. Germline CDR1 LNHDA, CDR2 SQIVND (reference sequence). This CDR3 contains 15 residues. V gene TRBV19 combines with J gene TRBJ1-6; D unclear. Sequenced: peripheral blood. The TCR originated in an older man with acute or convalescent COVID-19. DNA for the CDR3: TGTGCCAGTAGTATAGTTTCAGGCGATAATTCACCCCTCCACTTT. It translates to CASSIVSGDNSPLHF.